This TCR beta chain was obtained from a study of blood T cell repertoires in COVID-19. Study overall: Both acute and convalescent COVID-19 samples were obtained from the United States, Italy and Spain.

In the source study's methods: Scientists estimated how many nucleated cells there were by amplifying reference gene primers. The protocol was immunoSEQ multiplex PCR, while the TCRdb copy is restricted to in-frame clones and leaves out a portion. V, J and clone size were drawn from that table, and D and trimming were deduced from the DNA. The table shows tens of thousands of clones, with around 79% occurring only once. As for this clone: Because the CDR3's place on the DNA is in doubt, the DNA is left out and the CDR3 is given as listed by TCRdb.

The source material was peripheral blood. The sequence was obtained from a woman older than 75 with acute or convalescent COVID-19.

The CDR3 region is CASSEWGPGAGNTIYF. The rearrangement joins TRBV21-1 to TRBJ1-3; TRBD1 is the table's D call and was not checked against the DNA. TRBV21-1 is a pseudogene segment. 16 amino acids form the CDR3, both terminal residues included.